The clone carrying this T cell receptor beta chain was seen a few times. The data derive from a study of cytomegalovirus exposure and HLA in healthy donors. The study ran its PCR with 60 Vbeta and 13 Jbeta primers. Method: immunoSEQ multiplex PCR; TCRdb's copy keeps in-frame clones and lacks some. The sample includes about 110,000 clones, around 73% of them seen just once. Germline V gives CDR1 SGDLS, CDR2 YYNGEE. The CDR3 covers 14 residues. J gave up 6 bases and V 4 bases, and 10 bases lay outside the gene matches. Sequenced sample: PBMCs. The genes are TRBV9 and TRBJ2-7; 7 positions match TRBD1. This TCR derives from a man in his forties or fifties in good health and CMV-seronegative. Here the CDR3 reads CASSPDRPALEQYF. The CDR3 DNA is TGTGCCAGCAGCCCGGACAGGCCCGCCCTCGAGCAGTACTTC.